Included here is one T cell receptor beta chain sequence, with context. Its antigen is still unknown. A read error is possible here, since a much larger clone lies one base away. The template was genomic DNA from peripheral blood, not RNA. CDR1 MNHNY and CDR2 SVGAGI come from the germline V gene (reference sequence). This CDR3 is 11 amino acids long. The data were obtained in a study of T cell repertoires in aging, cancer and after chemotherapy. Looking at the study overall: Patients with chronic lymphocytic leukemia were sampled before and after fludarabine- or bendamustine-based chemotherapy.

Study-level points and caveats: Compared with age-matched healthy donors, untreated hematological or solid cancer patients showed higher blood TCR clonality. In healthy donors, age-related TCR diversity loss mainly reflected lost richness. Immunological memory after chemotherapy cannot be judged from the repertoire data.

Multiplex touch-down PCR with TRB-A/B primers amplified rearranged V-D-J TRB sequences. One entry per CDR3 protein, called by TCRdb with MiXCR from the multiplex PCR reads. The sample has thousands of distinct CDR3 sequences, roughly 29% seen once; the top ten hold about two thirds. The genes are TRBV6-6 and TRBJ2-5; D is uncertain. The sample was blood. The receptor was isolated from a human donor with a blood cancer. The donor label of this sample is uncertain. The CDR3 loop is CASNYGETQYF. CDR3 sequence (DNA): TGTGCCAGCAATTACGGGGAGACCCAGTACTTC.